The text below deals with one TCR beta chain. The table lists this clone with a few counts. Which antigen it targets is not known. Nothing much larger sits one base from this clone, and base qualities are not available. The sample is drawn from a study of cytomegalovirus exposure and HLA in healthy donors (dated by TCRdb to 2016 to 2017). For context, the study as a whole: A later analysis indicated that the roughly 130 validation repertoires were generated on the platform also employed for the roughly 650 repertoires of the first cohort. The study was designed to test whether signatures of past pathogen exposure could be identified by cataloging public T cell receptors. Along with the roughly 670-subject first cohort, a separate validation cohort of over a hundred different subjects was used. To predict cytomegalovirus infection status, the study combined high-throughput TCR immunosequencing, statistical association of individual TCRs with disease status, and machine learning.

Paper-wide results and their limitations: Across donors, most TCR sequences were observed very rarely, whereas some public TCRs were present in many individuals. Subsequent analysis determined that TCRs grouped into clusters in the first cohort also showed a tendency toward co-occurrence across the 130 or so validation repertoires, and about 94% of cluster scores exceeded 0. A few of the identified cytomegalovirus-associated TCR beta chains were confirmed in vitro to be specific for cytomegalovirus antigens. The authors suggested that the approach could potentially be extended to other disease states and immunological phenotypes. The classifier was reported to diagnose cytomegalovirus status with high specificity and sensitivity in both the original cohort and the validation cohort. A later analysis had no HLA typing for the validation cohort, so co-occurrence there was scored across all 130 or so repertoires. A total of fewer than 200 TCR beta chains were listed by the study as associated with cytomegalovirus.

Donors formed part of the validation cohort, which comprised about 130 subjects and was distinct from the first cohort of under 850 subjects. Libraries were constructed by the immunoSEQ multiplex PCR assay. The original pipeline was this. A statistical classification framework was built to diagnose cytomegalovirus status from the catalog of TCR beta chain sequences. In its TCRdb copy, this immuneACCESS table keeps in-frame sequences only and misses some clones. Where compared with another copy, unresolved V genes explain less than half of these, and the others have no known cause. V, J and clone size reflect that table, while D and trimming were determined from the DNA. The sample profile shows around 200,000 clones; roughly three quarters of them were found once. The biggest ten clones account for roughly 1.2% of the sample. The sample taken for sequencing was PBMCs. The receptor comes from a woman aged 25 to 39 in good health and CMV-seronegative.

The sequenced DNA: TGTGCCAGTACCGGGACAGGGGGTAACCAGCCCCAGCATTTT. Its translation reads: CASTGTGGNQPQHF. The chain couples TRBV27 to TRBJ1-5; 11 middle bases align to TRBD1. The CDR3, cysteine through phenylalanine, is 14 amino acids long. Only CDR3 DNA remains: 42 bases, in frame from the first base. Trimmed from V: 9 bases; trimmed from J: 7 bases; junction bases lacking a gene match: 8. Reading the germline V gene (reference sequence) gives CDR1 MNHEY and CDR2 SMNVEV.